This TCR beta chain was captured by sequencing in a study of early T cells in non-severe SARS-CoV-2 infection. About the study: Sequencing of bulk RNA from unsorted whole blood was done, without chain pairing. Whole-study results and caveats: Using VDJdb, the matching emphasized anti-spike CD8 responses while missing private and CD4 specificities.

The table lists this clonotype with many counts. Its antigen is still unknown. Separate cDNA molecules each had unique molecular identifiers attached to them. TCRdb reprocessed the 5' RACE reads via MiXCR and lists one record per CDR3 protein. The sample shows approximately 38,000 distinct CDR3 sequences, around 4.3% of them seen only once. The CDR3 consists of 14 residues. Germline V lookup: CDR1 SQVTM, CDR2 ANQGSEA. Trimming left V 8 bases short and J 8 bases short, with 22 bases between. The chain uses TRBV29-1 and TRBJ2-1; possible D gene TRBD2, 6 bases. The sequence was collected from an adult who was a healthcare worker with PCR-confirmed SARS-CoV-2 infection or an uninfected control (not recorded which). The specimen was whole blood. DNA for the CDR3: TGCAGCTCCTGTGCCGGGAGTGCTTGGGATGAGCAGTTCTTC. It yields the protein CSSCAGSAWDEQFF.